The 31 T cell receptor beta chains presented below share a single source sample, sequenced in a study of blood T cell repertoires in COVID-19 (dated by TCRdb to 2020 to 2022). Library prep was done by the immunoSEQ multiplex PCR assay. Entries here come from immuneACCESS through TCRdb and include only in-frame sequences with V and J called. Some clones fail to appear in such tables; in the studies checked, an unresolved V gene covers under half of the shortfall, and the cause of the remainder is unknown. In all, the sample holds 200,000 to 250,000 clones, and 65% to 90% of those were seen once. The top ten constitute 3.5% to 4.5% of the sample. The sample consisted of PBMCs or T cells enriched from blood (not recorded which). The receptors originated from a woman between 40 and 50 years old with acute COVID-19.

The chain combines TRBV15 with TRBJ2-1; TRBD2 is a possible D gene (6 bases). The CDR3 consists of 16 residues. The germline V and J ends were trimmed by 0 bases and 2 bases, with 11 bases remaining between them. The V gene's germline CDR1 is LNHNV and CDR2 YYDKDF (reference sequence). DNA of the CDR3: TGTGCCACCAGCAGAGAAAGAACTAGCCCCTACAATGAGCAGTTCTTC. Its protein product is CATSRERTSPYNEQFF. Variable domain in full (rest from reference TRBV15 and TRBJ2-1): DAMVIQNPRYQVTQFGKPVTLSCSQTLNHNVMYWYQQKSSQAPKLLFHYYDKDFNNEADTPDNFQSRRPNTSFCFLDIRSPGLGDTAMYLCATSRERTSPYNEQFFGPGTRLTVL.

This chain joins TRBV4-2 and TRBJ1-3; 7 bases map to TRBD1. Germline V gives CDR1 LGHNA, CDR2 YNFKEQ. After removal of 1 base from V and 3 bases from J, the junction contained 0 bases not matched to a gene. This CDR3 is 14 amino acids long. The CDR3 sequence: CASSQGDSGNTIYF. The CDR3 bases are TGTGCCAGCAGCCAAGGGGACAGTGGAAACACCATATATTTT.

The chain couples TRBV28 to TRBJ2-7, with D possibly being TRBD1 (5 bases). Trimming pared 5 bases from V and 7 bases from J, leaving 18 bases between. This CDR3 region has 14 residues. Germline CDR1 is MDHEN and CDR2 is SYDVKM. CDR3 sequence (DNA): TGTGCCAGCAGTGTTGATGCCCAGGGTGGAGAGCAGTACTTC. Translation gives CASSVDAQGGEQYF. Full variable domain (remainder filled in from reference TRBV28 and TRBJ2-7): DVKVTQSSRYLVKRTGEKVFLECVQDMDHENMFWYRQDPGLGLRLIYFSYDVKMKEKGDIPEGYSVSREKKERFSLILESASTNQTSMYLCASSVDAQGGEQYFGPGTRLTVT.

The chain uses TRBV12-3 or TRBV12-4 and TRBJ2-4; the D gene is possibly TRBD2 (6 bases). The CDR3 consists of 11 residues. V was clipped by 6 bases and J by 16 bases, with 16 bases between them. The CDR3 region is CASRSGLRSYF. The CDR3 nucleotides are TGTGCCAGCAGGTCGGGACTCCGAAGTTACTTC.

The genes are TRBV16 and TRBJ2-3; possible D gene TRBD2, 6 bases. Trimming removed 2 bases from V and 6 bases from J, with 6 bases in between. Looked up from germline, CDR1 is KGHSY and CDR2 is FQNENV. The CDR3 has 12 amino acids. Here the CDR3 DNA reads TGTGCCAGCAGCCAAGGAGGGGATACGCAGTATTTT. Translation: CASSQGGDTQYF.

The V and J genes are TRBV27 and TRBJ2-3, with D unclear. Trimming cost V 6 bases and J 1 base, with 8 bases left between them. The germline gives CDR1 MNHEY, CDR2 SMNVEV (reference sequence). CDR3 length: 13 residues. The CDR3 nucleotides are TGTGCCAGCAGGATCCGGGGCACAGATACGCAGTATTTT. Translated, it gives CASRIRGTDTQYF.

This chain links TRBV7-8 with TRBJ2-7, with TRBD2 matching over 15 bases. With V trimmed by 6 bases and J by 0 bases, 12 bases remained unmatched. The V gene's germline CDR1 is SGHVS and CDR2 FQNEAQ. The CDR3 is 19 amino acids. In DNA, the CDR3 is TGTGCCAGCAGTCGGGAGTCGGGACTAGCGGGAGGAACCTCCTACGAGCAGTACTTC. Its translation is CASSRESGLAGGTSYEQYF.

The chain combines TRBV6-6 with TRBJ1-5; D perhaps matches TRBD1 (6 bases). Germline V gene sequence: CDR1 MNHNY, CDR2 SVGAGI (reference sequence). CDR3 size: 17 residues. Trimming stripped 5 bases from V and 1 base from J, with 18 bases between. Written as DNA, the CDR3 is TGTGCCAGCAGTCCCCGGGGGGCGGCAGGGAGCAATCAGCCCCAGCATTTT. Its translation is CASSPRGAAGSNQPQHF.

This chain uses TRBV6-5 with TRBJ1-2, with D possibly matching TRBD1 (5 bases). This CDR3 is built from 14 residues. V dropped 0 bases and J dropped 8 bases, with 13 bases sitting between them. Germline CDR1 and CDR2: MNHEY and SVGAGI. The CDR3 DNA reads TGTGCCAGCAGTTACTCAGGGGCGGTCGGGGGCTACACCTTC. Translated: CASSYSGAVGGYTF.

The V and J genes are TRBV28 and TRBJ2-7; 11 positions agree with TRBD2. The germline CDR1 and CDR2 sequences are MDHEN and SYDVKM. CDR3 length: 17 residues. V trimming: 3 bases; J trimming: 6 bases; junction bases outside the gene matches: 13. The CDR3 is CASSFFPSGRQVAEQYF. CDR3 DNA: TGTGCCAGCAGTTTCTTCCCTAGCGGGAGGCAGGTGGCCGAGCAGTACTTC.

CDR3 sequence: CASLGQGGSEQYF. DNA for the CDR3: TGTGCCAGCTTGGGACAGGGGGGGAGCGAGCAGTACTTC. The chain has TRBV27 and TRBJ2-7; TRBD1 matches 11 bases. The CDR3 is 13 amino acids. Trimming at V came to 8 bases and at J to 6 bases, leaving 6 bases not matched to a gene. Germline V CDR1 and CDR2: MNHEY, SMNVEV (reference sequence).

The rearrangement uses TRBV28 and TRBJ2-5; 15 bases map to TRBD2. Per germline, CDR1 MDHEN and CDR2 SYDVKM. Trimming removed 5 bases from V and 4 bases from J; junction bases left unmatched: 11. The length of the CDR3 is 18 residues. The CDR3 spells CASSHGLAGGGLGETQYF. The CDR3 DNA reads TGTGCCAGCAGTCACGGACTAGCGGGAGGGGGATTGGGAGAGACCCAGTACTTC. Together with reference TRBV28 and TRBJ2-5, the CDR3 gives the full variable domain: DVKVTQSSRYLVKRTGEKVFLECVQDMDHENMFWYRQDPGLGLRLIYFSYDVKMKEKGDIPEGYSVSREKKERFSLILESASTNQTSMYLCASSHGLAGGGLGETQYFGPGTRLLVL.

The gene calls are TRBV27 and TRBJ1-1, with 9 positions matching TRBD1. Germline trimming cut 5 bases from V and 11 bases from J; bases unmatched to any gene: 15. Germline V gene sequence: CDR1 MNHEY, CDR2 SMNVEV (reference sequence). This CDR3 region has 15 residues. This chain's CDR3 is CASSPTYGTGRFAFF. CDR3 nucleotides: TGTGCCAGCAGTCCGACCTACGGGACAGGGCGTTTTGCTTTCTTT.

V and J are TRBV28 and TRBJ2-6, with D possibly TRBD1 on 6 matching bases. Trimming pared 5 bases from V and 0 bases from J, leaving 11 bases between. Germline V gives CDR1 MDHEN, CDR2 SYDVKM. The CDR3 totals 16 residues. The CDR3 region has the DNA TGTGCCAGCAGTCGAGACAGGACCTCTGGGGCCAACGTCCTGACTTTC. Translation: CASSRDRTSGANVLTF.

V usage is TRBV28 and J usage is TRBJ2-7, with D possibly being TRBD1 (5 bases). Germline V gene data show CDR1 as MDHEN and CDR2 as SYDVKM. The CDR3 contains 15 residues. V was shortened by 4 bases and J by 1 base, with 14 bases between the two germline ends. Here the CDR3 DNA reads TGTGCCAGCAGTTCATTCACTGACAGATCCTACGAGCAGTACTTC. Translated, it gives CASSSFTDRSYEQYF.

The chain uses TRBV5-1 and TRBJ2-7; 7 nucleotides agree with TRBD2. The junction had 5 bases not matched to a gene; V was cut back by 1 base and J by 1 base. The CDR3 has 15 residues. Germline CDR1 SGHRS, CDR2 YFSETQ. The CDR3 loop reads CASSLSAGVSYEQYF. CDR3 nucleotides: TGCGCCAGCAGCTTGTCGGCGGGAGTTTCCTACGAGCAGTACTTC.

Written as DNA, the CDR3 is TGTGCCAGTAAGGCAGGGGCAAACACTGAAGCTTTCTTT. Its protein product is CASKAGANTEAFF. The chain couples TRBV19 to TRBJ1-1, with D maybe TRBD1 (6 bases). Germline lookup yields CDR1 LNHDA and CDR2 SQIVND (reference sequence). This CDR3 has 13 amino acids. V lost 7 bases and J lost 2, with 11 bases in between.

This chain joins TRBV19 and TRBJ2-3; 9 nucleotides line up with TRBD2. Trimming at V came to 5 bases and at J to 0 bases, leaving 6 bases not matched to a gene. Germline-derived CDR1 and CDR2 are LNHDA and SQIVND (reference sequence). This CDR3 is built from 16 residues. CDR3 in DNA: TGTGCCAGTAGTCAACTAGCGGGCCCTAGCACAGATACGCAGTATTTT. This codes for CASSQLAGPSTDTQYF. The whole variable domain, remainder taken from reference TRBV19 and TRBJ2-3, is DGGITQSPKYLFRKEGQNVTLSCEQNLNHDAMYWYRQDPGQGLRLIYYSQIVNDFQKGDIAEGYSVSREKKESFPLTVTSAQKNPTAFYLCASSQLAGPSTDTQYFGPGTRLTVL.

The CDR3 bases are TGTGCCAGCAGCCCCTCTGGGGGCCTCGGGGAGCTGTTTTTT. Its translation: CASSPSGGLGELFF. This chain uses TRBV9 with TRBJ2-2; possible D gene TRBD1, 6 bases. This CDR3 is 14 amino acids long. Trimming pared 4 bases from V and 7 bases from J, leaving 14 bases between. Germline V gene lookup returns CDR1 SGDLS and CDR2 YYNGEE.

The chain recombines TRBV14 with TRBJ2-7; 8 bases fit TRBD2. CDR3 length: 15 residues. The junction had 5 bases not matched to a gene; V was cut back by 0 bases and J by 4 bases. From germline, CDR1 is SGHDN and CDR2 FVKESK. The CDR3 region is CASSQEIGRGYEQYF. In DNA, the CDR3 is TGTGCCAGCAGCCAAGAAATCGGGAGGGGGTACGAGCAGTACTTC.

This clone has only a few counts. The V gene is TRBV11-2, the J gene TRBJ2-7; no clear D gene. Trimming left V 4 bases short and J 6 bases short, with 10 bases between. CDR3 length equals 12 residues. Germline-derived CDR1 and CDR2 are SGHAT and FQNNGV. The CDR3 region has the DNA TGTGCCAGCAGCTCAACCTTTAGCGAGCAGTACTTC. Its translation: CASSSTFSEQYF.

The rearrangement links TRBV7-3 to TRBJ2-1; the D gene is possibly TRBD2 (10 bases). V was clipped by 4 bases and J by 6 bases, with 34 bases between them. Germline lookup yields CDR1 SGHTA and CDR2 FQGTGA. The CDR3 is made up of 21 amino acids. CDR3 bases: TGTGCCAGCAGCTCCGGGACAGGGTACGAGCTTAGCGGGAGGACTCCCAATGAGCAGTTCTTC. Amino acid sequence: CASSSGTGYELSGRTPNEQFF. Full variable domain (outside the CDR3, taken from reference TRBV7-3 and TRBJ2-1): GAGVSQTPSNKVTEKGKYVELRCDPISGHTALYWYRQSLGQGPEFLIYFQGTGAADDSGLPNDRFFAVRPEGSVSTLKIQRTERGDSAVYLCASSSGTGYELSGRTPNEQFFGPGTRLTVL.

This chain joins TRBV28 and TRBJ1-5; 11 nucleotides match TRBD1. The V gene end was trimmed by 3 bases and the J gene end by 11 bases; junction bases not matched to a gene: 12. Germline CDR1 MDHEN, CDR2 SYDVKM. The CDR3 runs 16 residues. The CDR3 DNA follows: TGTGCCAGCAGTTTTAGGGGGACAGGGGGGAGGCAGGCCCAGCATTTT. Its protein product is CASSFRGTGGRQAQHF.

This chain uses TRBV2 with TRBJ2-7, with 7 bases lining up with TRBD2. CDR1 is SNHLY, CDR2 FYNNEI, per germline. The length of the CDR3 is 15 residues. The trim removed 2 bases at V and 3 bases at J, leaving 7 bases unmatched. For the CDR3, the DNA is TGTGCCAGCAGTGAAAGGGCTAGCGGAAACTACGAGCAGTACTTC. Translation: CASSERASGNYEQYF.

The rearrangement joins TRBV24-1 to TRBJ2-3, with 8 bases aligning to TRBD1. Germline V CDR1 and CDR2: KGHDR, SFDVKD. Germline trimming cut 7 bases from V and 5 bases from J; bases unmatched to any gene: 7. The CDR3 length is 14 residues. CDR3 coding DNA: TGTGCCACCAGCCAAACAACAGGGGGAGATACGCAGTATTTT. Protein: CATSQTTGGDTQYF.

The rearrangement uses TRBV6-2 or TRBV6-3 and TRBJ1-4; 9 bases match TRBD1. Per the germline V gene, CDR1 is MNHEY and CDR2 is SVGEGT. The V and J ends lost 5 bases and 5 bases, in that order; junction bases with no gene match: 6. The length of the CDR3 is 15 residues. The CDR3 loop reads CASSGDRALNEKLFF. In DNA, the CDR3 is TGTGCCAGCAGTGGGGACAGGGCGCTGAATGAAAAACTGTTTTTT.

The chain employs TRBV7-2 and TRBJ1-6; 8 nucleotides line up with TRBD1. V was pared by 0 bases and J by 6 bases, with 7 bases of the junction left unmatched. The CDR3 is made up of 17 amino acids. Germline V gives CDR1 SGHTA, CDR2 FQGNSA. The CDR3 bases are TGTGCCAGCAGCTTAGCGGGGACAGGTCCTATTAATTCACCCCTCCACTTT. This encodes CASSLAGTGPINSPLHF. Supplemented by reference TRBV7-2 and TRBJ1-6, the full variable domain reads GAGVSQSPSNKVTEKGKDVELRCDPISGHTALYWYRQSLGQGLEFLIYFQGNSAPDKSGLPSDRFSAERTGGSVSTLTIQRTQQEDSAVYLCASSLAGTGPINSPLHFGNGTRLTVT.

The gene calls are TRBV28 and TRBJ1-2; 7 nucleotides line up with TRBD1. The CDR3 spans 14 residues. Unmatched junction bases numbered 6, after V lost 5 bases and J lost 3 bases. The V gene's germline CDR1 is MDHEN and CDR2 SYDVKM. As DNA, the CDR3 is TGTGCCAGCAGTGTCCCCAGGGGGTACTATGGCTACACCTTC. Its translation: CASSVPRGYYGYTF.

The V gene is TRBV28, the J gene TRBJ2-7; TRBD2 agrees at 9 bases. The CDR3 covers 16 residues. Germline V gene sequence: CDR1 MDHEN, CDR2 SYDVKM. The J segment lost 3 bases and the V segment lost 6 bases, leaving 12 bases of the junction unmatched. The CDR3 is CASSTRGGGGFYEQYF. In nucleotides, the CDR3 is TGTGCCAGCAGCACCCGCGGGGGGGGTGGATTCTACGAGCAGTACTTC.

CDR3 nucleotides: TGTGCCAGTAGTCCCGGGGGGGCCCATCAGCCCCAGCATTTT. Translating gives CASSPGGAHQPQHF. The chain joins TRBV19 to TRBJ1-5, with D possibly matching TRBD1 (6 bases). In germline, CDR1 is LNHDA, CDR2 SQIVND (reference sequence). V was trimmed by 5 bases and J by 5 bases, leaving 13 bases between them. The length of the CDR3 is 14 residues.

The sample holds one count of this clone. The V gene is TRBV7-9, the J gene TRBJ2-2; D gene unclear. The CDR3 spans 15 residues. The germline V gene has CDR1 SEHNR and CDR2 FQNEAQ (reference sequence). V was pared by 1 base and J by 2 bases, with 8 bases between. CDR3: CASSLGIVNTGELFF. The CDR3 bases are TGTGCCAGCAGCTTAGGAATAGTTAACACCGGGGAGCTGTTTTTT.